A single sample gave rise to the 2 T cell receptor beta chains below, sequenced in a study of OX40 agonist ivuxolimab in advanced cancers. Clones were sequenced by immunoSEQ multiplex PCR, and TCRdb holds only the in-frame ones, with some missing. The table shows approximately 58,000 clones, with 84% occurring only once. Sequenced material: CD4+ or CD8+ T cells sorted from blood, taken in a trial of the OX40 agonist ivuxolimab. Source of these receptors: an adult with an advanced solid tumor such as melanoma, head and neck, liver or kidney cancer.

This clone has just one count. The V and J genes are TRBV5-1 and TRBJ2-2; 7 bases line up with TRBD2. Unmatched junction bases numbered 9, after V lost 4 bases and J lost 6 bases. CDR1 is SGHRS and CDR2 is YFSETQ in the germline V gene. The CDR3 covers 15 residues. Here the CDR3 reads CASSRQGGQAGELFF. CDR3 nucleotides: TGCGCCAGCAGCCGTCAGGGAGGGCAAGCCGGGGAGCTGTTTTTT. Filled out from reference TRBV5-1 and TRBJ2-2, the complete variable domain reads KAGVTQTPRYLIKTRGQQVTLSCSPISGHRSVSWYQQTPGQGLQFLFEYFSETQRNKGNFPGRFSGRQFSNSRSEMNVSTLELGDSALYLCASSRQGGQAGELFFGEGSRLTVL.

V usage is TRBV10-2 and J usage is TRBJ2-1; no clear D. Deletions cut 0 bases from V and 9 bases from J, with 15 bases between. The CDR3 has 15 residues. CDR1 is WSHSY, CDR2 SAAADI, per germline. CDR3 bases: TGCGCCAGCAGTGAGTCGAGCTACGGCTCGGGTGAGCAGTTCTTC. Translated: CASSESSYGSGEQFF.